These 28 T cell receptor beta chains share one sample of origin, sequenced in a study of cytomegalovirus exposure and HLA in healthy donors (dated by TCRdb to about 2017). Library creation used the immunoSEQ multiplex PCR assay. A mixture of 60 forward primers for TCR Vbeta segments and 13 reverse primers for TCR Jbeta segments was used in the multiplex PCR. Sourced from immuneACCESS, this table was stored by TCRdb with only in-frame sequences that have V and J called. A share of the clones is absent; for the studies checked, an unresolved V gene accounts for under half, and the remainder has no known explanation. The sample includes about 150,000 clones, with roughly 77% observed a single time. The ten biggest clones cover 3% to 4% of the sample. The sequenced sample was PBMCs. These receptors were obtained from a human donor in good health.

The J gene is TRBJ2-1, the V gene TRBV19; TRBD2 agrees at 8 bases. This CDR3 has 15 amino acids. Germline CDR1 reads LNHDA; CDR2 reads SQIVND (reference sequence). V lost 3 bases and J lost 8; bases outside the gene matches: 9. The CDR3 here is CASSMVGRASHEQFF. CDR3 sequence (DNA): TGTGCCAGTAGTATGGTCGGGAGGGCCAGTCATGAGCAGTTCTTC.

The CDR3 nucleotides are TGTGCCTGGGAGGGGGTTGAAGCTTTCTTT. Amino acid sequence: CAWEGVEAFF. The chain joins TRBV30 to TRBJ1-1; D perhaps matches TRBD1 (6 bases). CDR1 and CDR2 (germline): GTSNPN, SVGIG (reference sequence). V shed 5 bases and J shed 7 bases, with 8 bases lying between them. The CDR3 has 10 amino acids.

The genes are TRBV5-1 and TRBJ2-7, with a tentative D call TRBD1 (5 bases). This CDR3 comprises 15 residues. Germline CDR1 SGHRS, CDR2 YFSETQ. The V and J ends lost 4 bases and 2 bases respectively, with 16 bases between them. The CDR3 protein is CASSIPLDSPYEQYF. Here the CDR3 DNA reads TGCGCCAGCAGCATACCCCTCGACAGCCCCTACGAGCAGTACTTC.

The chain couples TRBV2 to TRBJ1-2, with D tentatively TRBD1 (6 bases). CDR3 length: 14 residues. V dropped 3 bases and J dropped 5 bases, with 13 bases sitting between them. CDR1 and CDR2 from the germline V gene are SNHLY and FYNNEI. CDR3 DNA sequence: TGTGCCAGCAGTGAGGGCAGGGGATGGTATGGCTACACCTTC. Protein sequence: CASSEGRGWYGYTF.

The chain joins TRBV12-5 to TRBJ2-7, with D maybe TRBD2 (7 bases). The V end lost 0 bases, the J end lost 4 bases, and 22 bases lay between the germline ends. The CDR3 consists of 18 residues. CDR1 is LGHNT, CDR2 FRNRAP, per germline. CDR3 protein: CASGLVRGGGALFYEQYF. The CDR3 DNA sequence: TGTGCTAGTGGTTTGGTACGTGGAGGGGGGGCCTTGTTTTACGAGCAGTACTTC.

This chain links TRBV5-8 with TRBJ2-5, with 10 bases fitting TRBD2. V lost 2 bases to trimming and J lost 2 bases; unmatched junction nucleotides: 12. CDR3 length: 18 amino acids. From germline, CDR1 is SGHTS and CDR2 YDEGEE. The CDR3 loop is CASSFSLAGAPLQETQYF. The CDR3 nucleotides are TGTGCCAGCAGCTTTTCGCTAGCGGGGGCCCCCTTACAAGAGACCCAGTACTTC.

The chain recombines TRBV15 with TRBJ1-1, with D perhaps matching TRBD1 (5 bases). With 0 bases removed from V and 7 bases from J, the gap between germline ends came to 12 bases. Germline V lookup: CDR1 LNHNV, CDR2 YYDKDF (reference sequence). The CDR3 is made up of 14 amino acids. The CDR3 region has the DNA TGTGCCACCAGCAGAGATGGGGGGGTGGGTGAAGCTTTCTTT. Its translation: CATSRDGGVGEAFF. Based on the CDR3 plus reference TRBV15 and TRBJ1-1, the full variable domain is DAMVIQNPRYQVTQFGKPVTLSCSQTLNHNVMYWYQQKSSQAPKLLFHYYDKDFNNEADTPDNFQSRRPNTSFCFLDIRSPGLGDTAMYLCATSRDGGVGEAFFGQGTRLTVV.

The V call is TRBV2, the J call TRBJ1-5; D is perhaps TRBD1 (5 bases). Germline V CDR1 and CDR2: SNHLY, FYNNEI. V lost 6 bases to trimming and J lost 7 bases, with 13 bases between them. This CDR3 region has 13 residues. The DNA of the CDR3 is TGTGCCAGCAGAGAACAGGTTTCCCAGCCCCAGCATTTT. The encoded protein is CASREQVSQPQHF. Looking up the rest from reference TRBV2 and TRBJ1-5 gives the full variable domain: EPEVTQTPSHQVTQMGQEVILRCVPISNHLYFYWYRQILGQKVEFLVSFYNNEISEKSEIFDDQFSVERPDGSNFTLKIRSTKLEDSAMYFCASREQVSQPQHFGDGTRLSIL.

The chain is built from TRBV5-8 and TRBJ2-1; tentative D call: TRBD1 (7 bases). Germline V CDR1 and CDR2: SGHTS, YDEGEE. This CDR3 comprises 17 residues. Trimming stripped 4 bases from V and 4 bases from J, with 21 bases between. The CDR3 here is CASSRQTGPGGYNEQFF. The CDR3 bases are TGTGCCAGCAGCAGGCAGACAGGGCCAGGGGGGTACAATGAGCAGTTCTTC.

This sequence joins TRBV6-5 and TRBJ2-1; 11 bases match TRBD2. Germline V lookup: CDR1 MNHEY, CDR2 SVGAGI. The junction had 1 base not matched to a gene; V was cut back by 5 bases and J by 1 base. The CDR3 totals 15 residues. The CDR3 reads CASSRTSGSYNEQFF. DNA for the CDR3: TGTGCCAGCAGTCGGACTAGCGGGTCCTACAATGAGCAGTTCTTC.

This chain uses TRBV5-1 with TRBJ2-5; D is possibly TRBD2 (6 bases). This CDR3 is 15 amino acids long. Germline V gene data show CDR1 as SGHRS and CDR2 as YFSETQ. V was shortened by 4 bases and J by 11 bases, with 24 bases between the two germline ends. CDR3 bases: TGCGCCAGCAGCCGGACCGGGACTGATAGGGAGGAGCAGTACTTC. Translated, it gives CASSRTGTDREEQYF.

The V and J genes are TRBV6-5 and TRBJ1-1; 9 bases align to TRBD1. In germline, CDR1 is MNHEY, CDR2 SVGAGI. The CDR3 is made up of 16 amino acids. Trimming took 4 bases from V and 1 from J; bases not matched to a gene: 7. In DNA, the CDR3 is TGTGCCAGCAGTTCCCGGGACAGGGTAGGGAACACTGAAGCTTTCTTT. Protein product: CASSSRDRVGNTEAFF.

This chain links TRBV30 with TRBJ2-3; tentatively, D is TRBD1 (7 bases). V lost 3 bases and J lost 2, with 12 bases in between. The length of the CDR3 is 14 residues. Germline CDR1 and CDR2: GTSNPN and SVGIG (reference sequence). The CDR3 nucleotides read TGTGCCTGGAGGCGGGACAGTCTCACAGATACGCAGTATTTT. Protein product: CAWRRDSLTDTQYF.

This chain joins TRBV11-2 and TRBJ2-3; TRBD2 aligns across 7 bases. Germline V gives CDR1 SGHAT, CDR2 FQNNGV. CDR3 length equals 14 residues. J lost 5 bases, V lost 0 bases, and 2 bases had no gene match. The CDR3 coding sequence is TGTGCCAGCAGCTTAGATCTAGCGGTAGATACGCAGTATTTT. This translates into CASSLDLAVDTQYF.

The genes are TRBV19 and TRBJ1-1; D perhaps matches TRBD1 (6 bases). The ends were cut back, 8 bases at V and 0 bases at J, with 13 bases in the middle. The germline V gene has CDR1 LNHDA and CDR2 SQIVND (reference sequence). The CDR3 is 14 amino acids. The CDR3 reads CASHTGSVNTEAFF. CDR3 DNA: TGTGCCAGTCATACAGGGTCCGTGAACACTGAAGCTTTCTTT.

The chain's CDR3 is CASGTGDQPQHF. The CDR3 nucleotides read TGTGCCAGCGGTACGGGGGATCAGCCCCAGCATTTT. The V and J genes are TRBV6-1 and TRBJ1-5; D perhaps matches TRBD1 (5 bases). The germline V and J ends were trimmed by 8 bases and 5 bases, with 10 bases remaining between them. Germline V gene sequence: CDR1 MNHNS, CDR2 SASEGT. This CDR3 region has 12 residues.

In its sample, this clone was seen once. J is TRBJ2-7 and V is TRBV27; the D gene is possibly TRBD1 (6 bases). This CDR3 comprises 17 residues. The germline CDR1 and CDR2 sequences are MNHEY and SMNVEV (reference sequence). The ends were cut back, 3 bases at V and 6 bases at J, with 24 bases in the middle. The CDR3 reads CASSFPYSGTWVCEQYF. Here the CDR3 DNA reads TGTGCCAGCAGTTTCCCCTACTCCGGGACATGGGTCTGCGAGCAGTACTTC.

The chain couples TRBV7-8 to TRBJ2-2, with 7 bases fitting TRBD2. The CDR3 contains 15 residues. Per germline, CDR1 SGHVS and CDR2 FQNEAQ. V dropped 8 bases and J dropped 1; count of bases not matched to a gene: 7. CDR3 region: CASRHGRLNTGELFF. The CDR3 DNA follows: TGTGCCAGCCGGCACGGGAGGTTGAACACCGGGGAGCTGTTTTTT.

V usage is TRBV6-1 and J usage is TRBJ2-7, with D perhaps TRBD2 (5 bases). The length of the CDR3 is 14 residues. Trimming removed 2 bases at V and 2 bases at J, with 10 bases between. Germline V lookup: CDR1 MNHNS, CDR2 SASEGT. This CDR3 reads CASSESRDTYEQYF. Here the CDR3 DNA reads TGTGCCAGCAGTGAAAGTCGGGATACCTACGAGCAGTACTTC.

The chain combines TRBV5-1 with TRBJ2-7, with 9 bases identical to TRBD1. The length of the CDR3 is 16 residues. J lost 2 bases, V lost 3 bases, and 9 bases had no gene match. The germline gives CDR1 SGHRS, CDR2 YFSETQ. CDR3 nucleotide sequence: TGCGCCAGCAGCTCTAGACAGGGGGGCCCCACCTACGAGCAGTACTTC. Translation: CASSSRQGGPTYEQYF.

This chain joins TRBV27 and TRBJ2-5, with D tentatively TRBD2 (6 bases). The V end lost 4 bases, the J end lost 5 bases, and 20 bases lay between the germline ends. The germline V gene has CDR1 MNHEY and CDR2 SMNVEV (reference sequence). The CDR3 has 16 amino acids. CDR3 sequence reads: CASSWGGGAGGETQYF. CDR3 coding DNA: TGTGCCAGCAGTTGGGGTGGAGGGGCTGGCGGGGAGACCCAGTACTTC.

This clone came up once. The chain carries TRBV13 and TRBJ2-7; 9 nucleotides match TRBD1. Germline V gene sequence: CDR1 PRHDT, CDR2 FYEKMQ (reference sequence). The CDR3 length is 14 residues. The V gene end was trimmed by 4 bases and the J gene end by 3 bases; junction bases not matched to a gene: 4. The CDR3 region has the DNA TGTGCCAGCAGCTCGGGACAGGGCGACTACGAGCAGTACTTC. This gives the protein CASSSGQGDYEQYF.

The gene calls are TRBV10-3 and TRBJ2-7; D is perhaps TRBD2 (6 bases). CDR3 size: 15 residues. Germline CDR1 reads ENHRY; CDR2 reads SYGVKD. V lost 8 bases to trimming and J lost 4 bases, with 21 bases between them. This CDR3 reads CAIEGLRGKSYEQYF. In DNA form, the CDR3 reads TGTGCCATCGAGGGGTTGCGCGGGAAGTCGTACGAGCAGTACTTC.

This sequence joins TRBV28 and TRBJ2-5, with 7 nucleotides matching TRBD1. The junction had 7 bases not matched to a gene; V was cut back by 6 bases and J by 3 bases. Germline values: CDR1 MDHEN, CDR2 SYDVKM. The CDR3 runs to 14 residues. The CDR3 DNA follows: TGTGCCAGCAGCCTATCCGGGACAGAAGAGACCCAGTACTTC. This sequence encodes CASSLSGTEETQYF. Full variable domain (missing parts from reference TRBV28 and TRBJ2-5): DVKVTQSSRYLVKRTGEKVFLECVQDMDHENMFWYRQDPGLGLRLIYFSYDVKMKEKGDIPEGYSVSREKKERFSLILESASTNQTSMYLCASSLSGTEETQYFGPGTRLLVL.

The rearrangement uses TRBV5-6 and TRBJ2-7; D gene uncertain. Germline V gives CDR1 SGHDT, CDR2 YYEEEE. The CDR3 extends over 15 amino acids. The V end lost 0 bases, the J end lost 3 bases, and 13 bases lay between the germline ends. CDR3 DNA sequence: TGTGCCAGCAGCTTGGGAGAGTCAGGCAACTACGAGCAGTACTTC. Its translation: CASSLGESGNYEQYF.

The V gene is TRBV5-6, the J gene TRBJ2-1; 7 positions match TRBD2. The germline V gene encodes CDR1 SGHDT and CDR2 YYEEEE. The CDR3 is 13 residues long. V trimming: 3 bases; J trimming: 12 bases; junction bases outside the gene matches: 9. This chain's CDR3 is CASSSGTTIGQFF. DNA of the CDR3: TGTGCCAGCAGCTCCGGGACTACAATAGGGCAGTTCTTC.

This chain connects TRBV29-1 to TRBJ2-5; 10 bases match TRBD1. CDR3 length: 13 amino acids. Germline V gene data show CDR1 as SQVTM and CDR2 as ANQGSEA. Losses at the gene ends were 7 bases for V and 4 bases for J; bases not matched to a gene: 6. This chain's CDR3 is CSAGTGVIETQYF. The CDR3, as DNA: TGCAGCGCCGGGACAGGGGTCATAGAGACCCAGTACTTC.

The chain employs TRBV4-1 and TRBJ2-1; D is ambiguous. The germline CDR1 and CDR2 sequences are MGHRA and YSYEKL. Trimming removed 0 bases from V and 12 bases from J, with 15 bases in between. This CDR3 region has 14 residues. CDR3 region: CASSQDRRFPGQFF. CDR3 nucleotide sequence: TGCGCCAGCAGCCAAGATCGGCGGTTCCCCGGGCAGTTCTTC.